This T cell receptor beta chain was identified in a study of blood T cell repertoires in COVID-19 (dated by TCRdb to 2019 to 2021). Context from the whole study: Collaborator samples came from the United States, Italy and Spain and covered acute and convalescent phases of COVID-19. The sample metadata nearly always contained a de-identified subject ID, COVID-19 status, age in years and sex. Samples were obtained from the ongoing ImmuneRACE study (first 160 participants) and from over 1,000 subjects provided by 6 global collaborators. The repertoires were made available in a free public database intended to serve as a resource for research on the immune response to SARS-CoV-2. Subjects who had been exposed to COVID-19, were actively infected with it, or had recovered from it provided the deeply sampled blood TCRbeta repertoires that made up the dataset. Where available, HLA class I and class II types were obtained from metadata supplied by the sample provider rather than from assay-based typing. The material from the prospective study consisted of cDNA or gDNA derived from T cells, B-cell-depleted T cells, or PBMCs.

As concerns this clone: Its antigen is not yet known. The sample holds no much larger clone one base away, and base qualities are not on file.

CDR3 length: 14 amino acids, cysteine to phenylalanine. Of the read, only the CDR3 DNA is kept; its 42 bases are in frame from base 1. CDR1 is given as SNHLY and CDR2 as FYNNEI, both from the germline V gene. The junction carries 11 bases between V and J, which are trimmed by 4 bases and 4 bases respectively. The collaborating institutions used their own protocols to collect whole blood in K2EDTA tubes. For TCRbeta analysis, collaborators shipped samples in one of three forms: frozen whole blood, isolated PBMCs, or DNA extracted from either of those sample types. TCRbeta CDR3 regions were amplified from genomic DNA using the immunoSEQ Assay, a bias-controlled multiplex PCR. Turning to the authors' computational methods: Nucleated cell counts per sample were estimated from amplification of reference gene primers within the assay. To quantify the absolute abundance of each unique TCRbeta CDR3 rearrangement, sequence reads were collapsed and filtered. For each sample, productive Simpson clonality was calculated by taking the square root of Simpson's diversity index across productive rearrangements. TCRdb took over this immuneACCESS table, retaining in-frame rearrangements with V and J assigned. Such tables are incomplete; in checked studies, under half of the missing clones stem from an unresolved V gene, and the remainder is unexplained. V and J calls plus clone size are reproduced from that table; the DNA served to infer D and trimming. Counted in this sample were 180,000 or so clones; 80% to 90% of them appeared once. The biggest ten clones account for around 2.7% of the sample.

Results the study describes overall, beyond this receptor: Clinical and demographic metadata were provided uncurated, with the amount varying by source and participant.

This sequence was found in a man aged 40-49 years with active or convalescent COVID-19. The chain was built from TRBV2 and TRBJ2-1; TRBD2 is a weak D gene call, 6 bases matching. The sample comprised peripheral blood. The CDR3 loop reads CASSALAPYNEQFF. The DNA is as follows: TGTGCCAGCAGTGCCCTAGCGCCTTACAATGAGCAGTTCTTC.